Listed below are T cell receptor beta chains from one sample, sequenced in a study of T-cell memory formation after mild COVID-19. TCRdb fed the 5' RACE reads into MiXCR, producing one record per CDR3 protein. The table has around 390,000 distinct CDR3 sequences, 16% seen once. The specimen sequenced was PBMCs or a T cell subset sorted from them (not recorded which). These receptors were taken from a man in his late teens or twenties who had mild COVID-19 (a few samples of this study predate the infection). Cell type and time point are not known. The CDR3 runs from the conserved cysteine through the conserved F or W. A D gene is named only where the DNA matches it firmly. Some rows mark clone size as missing; the rest say once, few, many or name a class of expanded clone.

j_call | v_call | clone_size | d_call | cdr3_nt | cdr3_aa
TRBJ1-3 | TRBV5-1 | many | NA | TGCGCCAGCAGCTTGGGGATTACCTCTGGAAACACCATATATTTT | CASSLGITSGNTIYF
TRBJ1-2 | TRBV6-6 | NA | NA | TGTGCCAGCAGATCTGGGCCCGCCCAGGGCTACACCTTC | CASRSGPAQGYTF
TRBJ1-3 | TRBV6-2/TRBV6-3 | NA | NA | TGTGCCAGCAGTTACGACGTCCGCTACACCATATATTTT | CASSYDVRYTIYF
TRBJ2-5 | TRBV11-2 | NA | TRBD2 | TGTGCCAGCAGCTTAGATGGGTTAGCGGGGGAGAAAGAGACCCAGTACTTC | CASSLDGLAGEKETQYF
TRBJ1-1 | TRBV7-2 | NA | NA | TGTGCCAGCCGGTGGCAGGAGGGTGAAGCTTTCTTT | CASRWQEGEAFF
TRBJ2-7 | TRBV7-2 | few | TRBD2 | TGTGCCAGCAGCCCACCTAGCGGGGGGGCCTACGAGCAGTACTTC | CASSPPSGGAYEQYF
TRBJ2-1 | TRBV24-1 | many | TRBD1 | TGTGCCACCAGTGCCGTGGACAGGGGGCGCAGAAATGAGCAGTTCTTC | CATSAVDRGRRNEQFF
TRBJ2-7 | TRBV7-9 | few | TRBD1 | TGTGCCAGCAGCCCGGGACAGGGGGCCGCCTACGAGCAGTACTTC | CASSPGQGAAYEQYF
TRBJ2-2 | TRBV12-3/TRBV12-4 | few | NA | TGTGCCAGCAGCCCAACCAGGGCCTTCGGGACCGGGGAGCTGTTTTTT | CASSPTRAFGTGELFF
TRBJ1-1 | TRBV20-1 | NA | NA | TGCAGTGCTAGGTGGGGCCCGGGGGCTGAAGCTTTCTTT | CSARWGPGAEAFF
TRBJ2-1 | TRBV15 | NA | TRBD2 | TGTGCCACCAAGGGAGGGGACGGTGAGCAGTTCTTC | CATKGGDGEQFF
TRBJ1-2 | TRBV6-1 | few | TRBD1 | TGTGCCAGCAGTCGGACAGGGAAAGGCTATGGCTACACCTTC | CASSRTGKGYGYTF
TRBJ1-2 | TRBV12-3/TRBV12-4 | few | NA | TGTGCCAGCGGGGGTCCCGTGCATATCTATGGCTACACCTTC | CASGGPVHIYGYTF
TRBJ2-7 | TRBV18 | NA | TRBD2 | TGTGCCAGCTCACCTAGCGGGGGACACGAGCAGTACTTC | CASSPSGGHEQYF
TRBJ2-3 | TRBV4-1 | few | NA | TGCGCCAGCAGCCAATCACCGGTCACAGATACGCAGTATTTT | CASSQSPVTDTQYF
TRBJ2-3 | TRBV4-3 | NA | NA | TGCGCCAGCAGCCAAGATCCAAGGGGTTCGGATACGCAGTATTTT | CASSQDPRGSDTQYF
TRBJ1-5 | TRBV7-9 | few | TRBD1 | TGTGCCAGCAGCTCTTTTCGGGACAGTTCCGAACCCCAGCATTTT | CASSSFRDSSEPQHF
TRBJ2-3 | TRBV5-1 | NA | NA | TGCGCCAGCAGCCCATTTACAGGAGGGCAGTATTTT | CASSPFTGGQYF
TRBJ1-4 | TRBV12-3/TRBV12-4 | NA | NA | TGTGCCAGCAGTTCATCCAGGGACGGTGAAAAACTGTTTTTT | CASSSSRDGEKLFF
TRBJ1-6 | TRBV5-1 | NA | NA | TGCGCCAGCAGCTTGGATGTGACAGCAGCCTCATATTCACCCCTCCACTTT | CASSLDVTAASYSPLHF
TRBJ2-3 | TRBV20-1 | NA | TRBD1 | TGCAGTGCACCGACAGGGTCAGATACGCAGTATTTT | CSAPTGSDTQYF
TRBJ1-1 | TRBV7-9 | NA | NA | TGTGCCAGCAGCGGGACCAAGAACACTGAAGCTTTCTTT | CASSGTKNTEAFF
TRBJ2-3 | TRBV2 | NA | TRBD1 | TGTGCCAGCATTTCGACAGGGGCCCTTGGGGATACGCAGTATTTT | CASISTGALGDTQYF
TRBJ1-1 | TRBV20-1 | few | NA | TGCAGTGCTAGAGATTTCCGACACCCGAACACTGAAGCTTTCTTT | CSARDFRHPNTEAFF
TRBJ2-3 | TRBV12-3/TRBV12-4 | few | NA | TGTGCCAGCAGTTTAGTGGGGGGGGCGAGAGATACGCAGTATTTT | CASSLVGGARDTQYF
TRBJ1-2 | TRBV6-5 | NA | NA | TGTGCCAGCAGTCGCTTAGGGACTGGCTACACCTTC | CASSRLGTGYTF
TRBJ1-1 | TRBV3-1 | NA | NA | TGTGCCAGCAGCCAAGGTTACACAGGGCCCCGCCGGTGGCCTGAAGCTTTCTTT | CASSQGYTGPRRWPEAFF
TRBJ2-5 | TRBV12-3/TRBV12-4 | few | NA | TGTGCCAGCAGTTTCCAGGGGTGGGTGGAGACCCAGTACTTC | CASSFQGWVETQYF
TRBJ2-1 | TRBV12-3/TRBV12-4 | NA | NA | TGTGCCAGCGGAGAACAGGCTAGCTCCTACAATGAGCAGTTCTTC | CASGEQASSYNEQFF
TRBJ2-6 | TRBV10-2 | few | NA | TGCGCCAGCAGCAACTGGAGTTCTGGGGCCAACGTCCTGACTTTC | CASSNWSSGANVLTF
TRBJ2-3 | TRBV20-1 | few | NA | TGCAGTGCTAGTAGGGGTAGCGGAAGCACAGATACGCAGTATTTT | CSASRGSGSTDTQYF
TRBJ2-4 | TRBV6-5 | NA | NA | TGTGCCAGCAGTACCGCCTCGGCAGGGGACATTCAGTACTTC | CASSTASAGDIQYF
TRBJ2-2 | TRBV24-1 | few | NA | TGTGCCACCAGTGGGATAAAAGCGAACACCGGGGAGCTGTTTTTT | CATSGIKANTGELFF
TRBJ1-2 | TRBV9 | NA | NA | TGTGCCAGCAGCTTAGCCCGGGATGGCTTTGGAGTCTATGGCTACACCTTC | CASSLARDGFGVYGYTF
TRBJ2-1 | TRBV7-9 | NA | TRBD2 | TGTGCCAGCAGCCCTGACGGGGGGGCATATGAGCAGTTCTTC | CASSPDGGAYEQFF
TRBJ2-3 | TRBV12-3/TRBV12-4 | many | TRBD2 | TGTGCCGCCGCCGGGGGACTAGTCAAAGATACGCAGTATTTT | CAAAGGLVKDTQYF